Reported below is one T cell receptor (beta chain). This sample was taken from a study of blood T cell repertoires in COVID-19. The wider study: Samples taken during acute and convalescent COVID-19 were collected in the United States, Italy and Spain. PBMCs, B-cell-depleted T cells, or T cells provided the cDNA or gDNA that made up the material.

Authors' methods: Estimation of nucleated cell counts was performed using reference gene primer amplification. Sequencing used immunoSEQ multiplex PCR; TCRdb keeps in-frame clones, though not all of them. V and J calls and clone size are given by that table; D and trimming were obtained from the DNA. The profile covers 300,000 to 350,000 clones, with 80% to 95% appearing a single time and about 6.8% taken by the ten largest. Patients from Seattle were sampled longitudinally, starting during active infection. The TCR was taken from a woman aged 25 to 39 with COVID-19, enrolled during active disease. Sequencing was done on a sample of peripheral blood.

The CDR3 nucleotides read TGCGCCAGCAGCTATCGGGCTAGCGGGGCCACTGGGGCCAACGTCCTGACTTTC. Encoded protein: CASSYRASGATGANVLTF. V usage is TRBV4-1 and J usage is TRBJ2-6, with 9 bases lining up with TRBD2. V was clipped by 5 bases and J by 2 bases; unmatched bases: 10. This CDR3 has 18 residues. Germline-derived CDR1 and CDR2 are MGHRA and YSYEKL.